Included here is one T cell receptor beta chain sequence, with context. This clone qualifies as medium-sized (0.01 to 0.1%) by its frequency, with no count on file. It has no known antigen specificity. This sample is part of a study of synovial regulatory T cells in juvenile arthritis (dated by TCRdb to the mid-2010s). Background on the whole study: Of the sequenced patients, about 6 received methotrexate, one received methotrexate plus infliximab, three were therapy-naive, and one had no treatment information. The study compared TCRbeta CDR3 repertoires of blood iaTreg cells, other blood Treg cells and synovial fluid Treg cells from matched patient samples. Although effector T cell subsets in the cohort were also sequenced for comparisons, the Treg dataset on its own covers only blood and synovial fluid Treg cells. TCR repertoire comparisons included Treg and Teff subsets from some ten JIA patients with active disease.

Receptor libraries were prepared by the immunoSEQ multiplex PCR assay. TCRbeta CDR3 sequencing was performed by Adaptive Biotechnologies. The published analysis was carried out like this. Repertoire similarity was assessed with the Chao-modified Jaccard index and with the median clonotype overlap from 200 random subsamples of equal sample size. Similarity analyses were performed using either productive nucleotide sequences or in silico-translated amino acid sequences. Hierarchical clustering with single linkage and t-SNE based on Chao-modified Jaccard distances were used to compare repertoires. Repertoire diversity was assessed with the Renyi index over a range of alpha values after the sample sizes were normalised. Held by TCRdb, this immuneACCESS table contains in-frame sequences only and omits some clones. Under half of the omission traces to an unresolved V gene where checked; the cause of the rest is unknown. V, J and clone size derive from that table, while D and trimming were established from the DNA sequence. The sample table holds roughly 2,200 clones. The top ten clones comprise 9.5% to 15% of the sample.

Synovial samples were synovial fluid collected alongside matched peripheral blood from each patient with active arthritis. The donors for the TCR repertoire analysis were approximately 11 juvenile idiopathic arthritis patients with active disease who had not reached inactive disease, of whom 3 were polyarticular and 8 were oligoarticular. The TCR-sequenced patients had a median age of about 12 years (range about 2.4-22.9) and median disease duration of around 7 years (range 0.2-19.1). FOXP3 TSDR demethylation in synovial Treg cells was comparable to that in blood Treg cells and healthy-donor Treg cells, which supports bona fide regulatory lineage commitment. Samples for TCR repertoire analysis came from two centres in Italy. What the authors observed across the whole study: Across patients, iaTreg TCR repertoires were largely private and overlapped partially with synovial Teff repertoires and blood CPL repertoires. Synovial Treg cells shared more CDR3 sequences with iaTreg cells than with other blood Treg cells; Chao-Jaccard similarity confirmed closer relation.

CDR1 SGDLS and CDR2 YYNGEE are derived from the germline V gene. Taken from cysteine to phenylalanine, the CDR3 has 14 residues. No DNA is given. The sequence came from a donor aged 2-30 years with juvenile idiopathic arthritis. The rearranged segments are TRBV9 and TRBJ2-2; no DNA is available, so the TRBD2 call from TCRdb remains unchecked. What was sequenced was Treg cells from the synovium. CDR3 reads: CASSVVGGAGELFF.